These T cell receptor beta chains were read from a single sample in a study of CD8 T cells in ankylosing spondylitis. TCRdb re-derived calls from the 5' RACE reads in MiXCR, one entry per CDR3 protein. Counted here are 80,000 to 100,000 distinct CDR3 sequences, roughly 8% occurring once; the ten biggest clones make up 8.5% to 10%. Sequencing was carried out using blood, either unsorted or a sorted T cell fraction (not recorded which). The receptors stem from a male donor with ankylosing spondylitis or in good health (not recorded which). The CDR3 runs from the conserved cysteine through the conserved F or W. A D gene is named only where the DNA matches it firmly. Expanded clones get a size class; other rows say once, few or many, or leave the size out.

D gene	clone size	V gene	J gene	CDR3 DNA	CDR3 protein
.	few	TRBV6-2/TRBV6-3	TRBJ2-5	TGTGCCAGCAGGAACCTAGACCGAGGGCGAGAGACCCAGTACTTC	CASRNLDRGRETQYF
.	.	TRBV12-3/TRBV12-4	TRBJ2-4	TGTGTCAGCAGTTTGGGCTATCCGGGATCTGATATCATTCAGTACTTC	CVSSLGYPGSDIIQYF
TRBD2	.	TRBV7-9	TRBJ2-7	TGTGCCAGCAGCTTAGGGCAGCGGGAAGCCTACGAGCAGTACTTC	CASSLGQREAYEQYF
.	few	TRBV13	TRBJ2-6	TGTGCCAGCAGCTTCAGCTCTGGGGCCAACGTCCTGACTTTC	CASSFSSGANVLTF
TRBD1	few	TRBV3-1	TRBJ2-2	TGTGCCACCAGCCAATCCAGGGGGCTAAGGAACACCGGGGAGCTGTTTTTT	CATSQSRGLRNTGELFF
.	many	TRBV11-2	TRBJ1-1	TGTGCCAGCAGCTTATGGTCAGGGAGGAACACTGAAGCTTTCTTT	CASSLWSGRNTEAFF
.	many	TRBV5-1	TRBJ2-5	TGCGCCAGCAGCGTGAGTACGGGTTTGGAGACCCAGTACTTC	CASSVSTGLETQYF
.	many	TRBV9	TRBJ1-1	TGTGCCAGCAGCGCCGGAGGTGGGGCTGGCACTGAAGCTTTCTTT	CASSAGGGAGTEAFF
.	many	TRBV6-1	TRBJ2-7	TGTGCCAGCAGCCCAATCCGGGGGTGGGAGCAGTACTTC	CASSPIRGWEQYF
TRBD2	few	TRBV7-8	TRBJ2-4	TGTGCCAGCAGCTTAGGACTAGCGGGCTGGACCAAAAACATTCAGTACTTC	CASSLGLAGWTKNIQYF
.	many	TRBV20-1	TRBJ2-7	TGCAGTGCGCTCGGGCCGACCCACTGGGACGAGCAGTACTTC	CSALGPTHWDEQYF
TRBD1	many	TRBV4-3	TRBJ2-7	TGCGCCAGCAGCCAAGTTAGGACAGGGGGCTACGAGCAGTACTTC	CASSQVRTGGYEQYF
TRBD2	few	TRBV20-1	TRBJ2-7	TGCAGTGCTAGCAGGAGGCGGCAGGGGACTTTCCGGGGGGGATACGAGCAGTACTTC	CSASRRRQGTFRGGYEQYF
.	many	TRBV5-1	TRBJ1-4	TGCGCCAGCAGCTTACCAGGGGCCGAAAAACTGTTTTTT	CASSLPGAEKLFF
.	.	TRBV7-8	TRBJ2-1	TGTGCCAGCAGTCCAACCCAAGGGGACCCCCTGGGCCATGAGCAGTTCTTC	CASSPTQGDPLGHEQFF
.	.	TRBV20-1	TRBJ2-2	TGCAGTGCTAGAGATGCCAGGGATGGCACCGGGGAGCTGTTTTTT	CSARDARDGTGELFF